The rows below give T cell receptor beta chains drawn from one sample of a study of blood T cell repertoires in COVID-19. TCRdb's table, derived via immunoSEQ multiplex PCR, lists solely in-frame clones and lacks some. The table lists around 180,000 clones, 76% of them singletons. Source material: PBMCs or T cells enriched from blood (not recorded which). The receptors were gathered from a woman between 50 and 59 years old with acute COVID-19. The CDR3 runs from the conserved cysteine through the conserved F or W. The order of the fields is D gene, V gene, clone size, J gene, CDR3 protein, CDR3 DNA. The D gene is left open where the match is weak. Size tells how often a clone was seen (once, few, many) or the class of an expanded clone, and some rows leave it out.

D: NA; V: TRBV11-2; size: NA; J: TRBJ2-5; CDR3: CASSDSQETQYF; DNA: TGTGCCAGCAGCGACTCCCAAGAGACCCAGTACTTC
D: TRBD1; V: TRBV18; size: NA; J: TRBJ1-5; CDR3: CASSPIGQGAQPQHF; DNA: TGTGCCAGCTCACCCATCGGACAGGGGGCACAGCCCCAGCATTTT
D: NA; V: TRBV6-4; size: NA; J: TRBJ1-5; CDR3: CASSEVDTSNQPQHF; DNA: TGTGCCAGCAGTGAAGTCGACACTAGCAATCAGCCCCAGCATTTT
D: TRBD2; V: TRBV5-1; size: NA; J: TRBJ2-1; CDR3: CASTPLAGGPRQFF; DNA: TGCGCCAGCACTCCGCTAGCGGGGGGGCCCCGGCAGTTCTTC
D: NA; V: TRBV19; size: few; J: TRBJ1-3; CDR3: CASSPGAAGNTIYF; DNA: TGTGCCAGTAGTCCAGGGGCAGCTGGAAACACCATATATTTT
D: TRBD1; V: TRBV6-5; size: NA; J: TRBJ1-2; CDR3: CASRADRGINYGYTF; DNA: TGTGCCAGCAGAGCGGACAGGGGGATTAACTATGGCTACACCTTC
D: NA; V: TRBV2; size: once; J: TRBJ1-3; CDR3: CAGGSLPGNTIYF; DNA: TGTGCCGGTGGGTCACTACCCGGAAACACCATATATTTT
D: TRBD2; V: TRBV28; size: NA; J: TRBJ2-1; CDR3: CASSPGLAGGPRDAEQFF; DNA: TGTGCCAGCAGCCCAGGACTAGCGGGGGGGCCGAGAGACGCTGAGCAGTTCTTC
D: TRBD2; V: TRBV6-1; size: NA; J: TRBJ2-5; CDR3: CASSEAGLAGGVAGASQYF; DNA: TGTGCCAGCAGTGAAGCGGGACTAGCGGGCGGGGTCGCAGGAGCGTCCCAGTACTTC
D: NA; V: TRBV5-6; size: NA; J: TRBJ1-5; CDR3: CASSLLSRGYNQPQHF; DNA: TGTGCCAGCAGCTTGCTTTCCAGGGGATACAATCAGCCCCAGCATTTT
D: NA; V: TRBV18; size: NA; J: TRBJ1-2; CDR3: CASSPGSGYTF; DNA: TGTGCCAGCTCACCAGGGAGTGGCTACACCTTC
D: TRBD2; V: TRBV27; size: NA; J: TRBJ2-2; CDR3: CASSSSGTSGVPGELFF; DNA: TGTGCCAGCAGTTCCTCCGGGACTAGCGGGGTTCCGGGGGAGCTGTTTTTT
D: TRBD2; V: TRBV6-5; size: NA; J: TRBJ2-2; CDR3: CASSLTSGGTGELFF; DNA: TGTGCCAGCAGTTTAACTAGCGGGGGCACCGGGGAGCTGTTTTTT
D: NA; V: TRBV2; size: NA; J: TRBJ1-1; CDR3: CASSLTGNTEAFF; DNA: TGTGCCAGCAGTCTGACAGGGAACACTGAAGCTTTCTTT
D: NA; V: TRBV18; size: NA; J: TRBJ1-2; CDR3: CASSPTGGGGYTF; DNA: TGTGCCAGCTCACCGACGGGGGGCGGTGGCTACACCTTC
D: NA; V: TRBV11-3; size: NA; J: TRBJ2-3; CDR3: CASSSIRTDTQYF; DNA: TGTGCCAGCAGCTCGATTCGGACAGATACGCAGTATTTT
D: TRBD1; V: TRBV28; size: NA; J: TRBJ1-2; CDR3: CASSLGTVYYGYTF; DNA: TGTGCCAGCAGTTTAGGGACAGTTTACTATGGCTACACCTTC
D: NA; V: TRBV10-1; size: NA; J: TRBJ1-2; CDR3: CASSPGTSYGYTF; DNA: TGCGCCAGCAGTCCCGGGACAAGCTATGGCTACACCTTC
D: NA; V: TRBV6-5; size: NA; J: TRBJ2-2; CDR3: CASSYPRGGTGELFF; DNA: TGTGCCAGCAGTTACCCCCGGGGAGGCACCGGGGAGCTGTTTTTT
D: NA; V: TRBV9; size: NA; J: TRBJ2-2; CDR3: CASSPSGGGTGELFF; DNA: TGTGCCAGCAGCCCATCAGGGGGAGGCACCGGGGAGCTGTTTTTT
D: NA; V: TRBV4-3; size: NA; J: TRBJ1-6; CDR3: CASSQETGRDYNSPLHF; DNA: TGCGCCAGCAGCCAAGAAACGGGTCGAGACTATAATTCACCCCTCCACTTT
D: NA; V: TRBV19; size: NA; J: TRBJ1-3; CDR3: CASSIGGDPGNTIYF; DNA: TGTGCCAGTAGTATCGGAGGGGATCCTGGAAACACCATATATTTT
D: NA; V: TRBV9; size: NA; J: TRBJ1-5; CDR3: CASSPLISGGNQPQHF; DNA: TGTGCCAGCAGCCCCTTGATTTCGGGTGGCAATCAGCCCCAGCATTTT
D: NA; V: TRBV3-1/TRBV3-2; size: NA; J: TRBJ1-3; CDR3: CASSPAQGGNTIYF; DNA: TGTGCCAGCAGCCCGGCACAAGGCGGGAACACCATATATTTT
D: NA; V: TRBV23-1; size: NA; J: TRBJ2-5; CDR3: CASSQSVSRDMGMETQYF; DNA: TGCGCCAGCAGTCAATCCGTCTCTCGGGATATGGGGATGGAGACCCAGTACTTC
D: TRBD1; V: TRBV28; size: NA; J: TRBJ1-1; CDR3: CASSWDRGQGGNTEAFF; DNA: TGTGCCAGCAGTTGGGACAGGGGGCAGGGTGGGAACACTGAAGCTTTCTTT
D: TRBD1; V: TRBV7-2; size: NA; J: TRBJ2-1; CDR3: CASSLGGTGLSEQFF; DNA: TGTGCCAGCAGTCTAGGTGGGACAGGGTTGAGTGAGCAGTTCTTC
D: NA; V: TRBV5-1; size: NA; J: TRBJ1-3; CDR3: CASSLSGNNKDTIYF; DNA: TGCGCCAGCAGCTTGTCGGGGAATAATAAGGACACCATATATTTT
D: NA; V: TRBV7-8; size: NA; J: TRBJ1-6; CDR3: CASSPIGTGGLGSPLHF; DNA: TGTGCCAGCAGCCCCATTGGGACGGGGGGATTGGGTTCACCCCTCCACTTT
D: NA; V: TRBV2; size: once; J: TRBJ1-5; CDR3: CASSESLGAGDQPQHF; DNA: TGTGCCAGCAGTGAATCATTGGGGGCGGGGGATCAGCCCCAGCATTTT
D: NA; V: TRBV19; size: NA; J: TRBJ1-5; CDR3: CASSPNRGLENQPQHF; DNA: TGTGCCAGTAGTCCGAACCGGGGGTTGGAGAATCAGCCCCAGCATTTT
D: TRBD1; V: TRBV28; size: NA; J: TRBJ1-3; CDR3: CASIPRGPSSGNTIYF; DNA: TGTGCCAGCATTCCCAGGGGGCCCAGCTCTGGAAACACCATATATTTT
D: TRBD1; V: TRBV27; size: NA; J: TRBJ1-2; CDR3: CASSFRAGTGLFYGYTF; DNA: TGTGCCAGCAGTTTTAGGGCAGGGACAGGACTTTTCTATGGCTACACCTTC
D: NA; V: TRBV7-9; size: NA; J: TRBJ2-2; CDR3: CASSYPLTVGELFF; DNA: TGTGCCAGCAGCTACCCCCTGACTGTCGGGGAGCTGTTTTTT
D: TRBD2; V: TRBV6-4; size: NA; J: TRBJ2-5; CDR3: CASRHRQRGALETQYF; DNA: TGTGCCAGCAGGCACCGTCAGCGGGGGGCTCTGGAGACCCAGTACTTC
D: NA; V: TRBV20-1; size: NA; J: TRBJ2-3; CDR3: CSARYTDTQYF; DNA: TGCAGTGCCCGGTACACAGATACGCAGTATTTT
D: TRBD2; V: TRBV5-1; size: NA; J: TRBJ2-5; CDR3: CASSLVPSGGQETQYF; DNA: TGCGCCAGCAGCTTGGTTCCTAGCGGCGGTCAAGAGACCCAGTACTTC
D: TRBD1; V: TRBV7-2; size: NA; J: TRBJ2-6; CDR3: CASSPGQRRANVLTF; DNA: TGTGCCAGCAGCCCGGGACAGAGGCGGGCCAACGTCCTGACTTTC
D: NA; V: TRBV7-2; size: NA; J: TRBJ1-2; CDR3: CASSSDRGGGYGYTF; DNA: TGTGCCAGCAGCTCCGATAGAGGGGGTGGCTATGGCTACACCTTC
D: NA; V: TRBV7-9; size: NA; J: TRBJ2-1; CDR3: CASSLGLGLSYNEQFF; DNA: TGTGCCAGCAGCTTAGGACTGGGACTCTCCTACAATGAGCAGTTCTTC
D: NA; V: TRBV19; size: NA; J: TRBJ1-2; CDR3: CASTAPGRVLNYGYTF; DNA: TGTGCCAGTACCGCCCCGGGGAGGGTCCTCAACTATGGCTACACCTTC
D: TRBD1; V: TRBV28; size: few; J: TRBJ1-1; CDR3: CASRSTGGVANTEAFF; DNA: TGTGCCAGCAGATCCACAGGGGGCGTCGCTAACACTGAAGCTTTCTTT
D: NA; V: TRBV11-2; size: few; J: TRBJ2-1; CDR3: CASSLWEDEQFF; DNA: TGTGCCAGCAGCTTATGGGAGGATGAGCAGTTCTTC
D: NA; V: TRBV19; size: once; J: TRBJ1-3; CDR3: CASTRTDRPTGNTIYF; DNA: TGTGCCAGTACCCGAACGGACAGACCAACTGGAAACACCATATATTTT
D: NA; V: TRBV5-6; size: NA; J: TRBJ1-1; CDR3: CASSPAGVNTEAFF; DNA: TGTGCCAGCAGCCCAGCGGGGGTGAACACTGAAGCTTTCTTT
D: TRBD2; V: TRBV6-1; size: NA; J: TRBJ2-5; CDR3: CASSELAGDQETQYF; DNA: TGTGCCAGCAGTGAGCTAGCGGGGGACCAAGAGACCCAGTACTTC
D: NA; V: TRBV19; size: once; J: TRBJ1-5; CDR3: CASSSSNGEPQHF; DNA: TGTGCCAGTAGTTCTTCAAACGGGGAGCCCCAGCATTTT
D: NA; V: TRBV21-1; size: NA; J: TRBJ1-5; CDR3: CASSKETRTGANQPQHF; DNA: TGTGCCAGCAGCAAAGAGACCCGGACAGGGGCTAATCAGCCCCAGCATTTT